This TCR beta chain is drawn from a study of T cell repertoires in cytomegalovirus infection. The overall study: Public TCR beta signatures marked donors with CMV infection and the matching HLA.

This clonotype was seen a few times. Its antigen is still unknown. Whole-study findings and limits: CMV-specific TCR beta clonotypes restricted by HLA-C were the ones dominating the ex vivo response.

The CDR3 has 14 amino acids. The V and J ends lost 1 base and 10 bases respectively, with 14 bases between them. Germline assignment: CDR1 MGHRA and CDR2 YSYEKL. TCRdb re-called the reads through MiXCR, storing one row per CDR3 protein. The data contain some 920,000 distinct CDR3 sequences, around 30% of them singletons. The chain has TRBV4-1 and TRBJ2-1; no definite D call. The sequences come from cultured CD8+ T cells from PBMCs, collected from culture after CMV antigen stimulation. The TCR comes from a human donor in good health (CMV status not recorded). Some clones in this sample may be carry-over from other donors' samples. CDR3 in DNA: TGCGCCAGCAGCCAAGGCTACTCTAGTGGCGAGCAGTTCTTC. It codes for CASSQGYSSGEQFF.